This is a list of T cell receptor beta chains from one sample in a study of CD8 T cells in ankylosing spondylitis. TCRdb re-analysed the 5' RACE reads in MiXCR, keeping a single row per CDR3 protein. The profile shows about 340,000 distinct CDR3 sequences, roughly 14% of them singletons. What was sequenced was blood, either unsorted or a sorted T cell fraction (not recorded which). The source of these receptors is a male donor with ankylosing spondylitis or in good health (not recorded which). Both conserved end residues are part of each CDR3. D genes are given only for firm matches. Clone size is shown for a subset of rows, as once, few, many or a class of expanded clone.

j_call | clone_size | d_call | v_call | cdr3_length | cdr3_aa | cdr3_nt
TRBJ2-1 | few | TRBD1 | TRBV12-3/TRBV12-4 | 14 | CASSPRTGLGEQFF | TGTGCCAGCAGTCCAAGGACAGGTTTGGGTGAGCAGTTCTTC
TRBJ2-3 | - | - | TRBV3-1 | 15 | CASSQLRIPGDTQYF | TGTGCCAGCAGCCAACTCAGGATTCCGGGAGATACGCAGTATTTT
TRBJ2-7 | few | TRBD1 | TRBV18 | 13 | CASSRGQGGEQYF | TGTGCCAGCTCCCGGGGACAGGGAGGCGAGCAGTACTTC
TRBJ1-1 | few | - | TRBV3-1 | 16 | CASSQDWRGKGSEAFF | TGTGCCAGCAGCCAAGATTGGAGGGGGAAGGGGTCTGAAGCTTTCTTT
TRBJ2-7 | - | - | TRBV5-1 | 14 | CASSLVPGNYEQYF | TGCGCCAGCAGCTTGGTCCCCGGTAACTACGAGCAGTACTTC
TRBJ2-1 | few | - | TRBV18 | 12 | CASSLTGREQFF | TGTGCCAGCTCCCTGACAGGGAGGGAGCAGTTCTTC
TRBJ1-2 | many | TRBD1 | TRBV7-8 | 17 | CASSLAQGQGIIYGYTF | TGTGCCAGCAGCTTAGCTCAGGGACAGGGGATAATCTATGGCTACACCTTC
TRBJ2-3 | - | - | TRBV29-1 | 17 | CSVEKARTVGGTDTQYF | TGCAGCGTTGAAAAGGCCCGGACAGTCGGGGGGACAGATACGCAGTATTTT
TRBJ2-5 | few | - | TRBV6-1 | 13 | CASSGGLSETQYF | TGTGCCAGCAGTGGGGGCCTTTCCGAGACCCAGTACTTC
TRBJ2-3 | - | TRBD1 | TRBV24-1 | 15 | CATSARTGRPDTQYF | TGTGCCACCAGTGCTAGGACAGGGCGACCAGATACGCAGTATTTT
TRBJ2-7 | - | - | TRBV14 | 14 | CASSQKQSTGEQYF | TGTGCCAGCAGCCAGAAACAGTCGACTGGCGAGCAGTACTTC
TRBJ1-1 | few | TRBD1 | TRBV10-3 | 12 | CAIGQANTEAFF | TGTGCCATCGGACAGGCTAACACTGAAGCTTTCTTT
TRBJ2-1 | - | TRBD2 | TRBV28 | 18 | CASSFPLRNSGGYNEQFF | TGTGCCAGCAGTTTCCCCCTCAGGAATAGCGGGGGGTACAATGAGCAGTTCTTC
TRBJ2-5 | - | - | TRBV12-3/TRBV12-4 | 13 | CASRSVGGETQYF | TGTGCCAGCAGAAGTGTTGGCGGAGAGACCCAGTACTTC
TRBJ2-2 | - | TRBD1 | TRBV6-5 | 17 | CASSYSGTGTNTGELFF | TGTGCCAGCAGTTACTCTGGGACAGGAACGAACACCGGGGAGCTGTTTTTT
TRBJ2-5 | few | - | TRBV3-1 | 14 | CASSQGGGGETQYF | TGTGCCAGCAGCCAAGGAGGGGGAGGCGAGACCCAGTACTTC
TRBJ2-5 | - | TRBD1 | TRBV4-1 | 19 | CASSQAGAKDRGLRETQYF | TGCGCCAGCAGCCAAGCGGGCGCTAAGGACAGGGGGCTTAGAGAGACCCAGTACTTC